The rows below give T cell receptor beta chains drawn from one sample of a study of T-cell memory formation after mild COVID-19. MiXCR, applied by TCRdb to the 5' RACE reads, yields one record per CDR3 protein. In the table there are roughly 610,000 distinct CDR3 sequences, around 16% of which are singletons. The material sequenced was PBMCs or a T cell subset sorted from them (not recorded which). The source is an adult woman who had mild COVID-19 (a few samples of this study predate the infection). Cell type and time point are not known. CDR3s include the opening cysteine and the closing phenylalanine or tryptophan. Each record gives: J gene, clone size, V gene, D gene, CDR3 protein, CDR3 DNA. A D gene is named only where the DNA matches it firmly. Only part of the rows carry a size: once, few, many, or a class if the clone is expanded.

j_call: TRBJ1-2
clone_size: few
v_call: TRBV7-2
d_call: TRBD1
cdr3_aa: CASSLGRRGGGGYTF
cdr3_nt: TGTGCCAGCAGCTTAGGCCGACGAGGGGGCGGTGGCTACACCTTC

j_call: TRBJ1-1
clone_size: NA
v_call: TRBV7-9
d_call: NA
cdr3_aa: CASSLSGFNTEAFF
cdr3_nt: TGTGCCAGCAGCTTATCGGGGTTCAACACTGAAGCTTTCTTT

j_call: TRBJ1-2
clone_size: few
v_call: TRBV4-1
d_call: TRBD1
cdr3_aa: CASSQVQGFGGYTF
cdr3_nt: TGCGCCAGCAGCCAAGTACAGGGGTTTGGTGGCTACACCTTC

j_call: TRBJ2-7
clone_size: NA
v_call: TRBV15
d_call: NA
cdr3_aa: CATSRDPKPTGTYEQYF
cdr3_nt: TGTGCCACCAGCAGAGACCCTAAACCAACGGGAACCTACGAGCAGTACTTC

j_call: TRBJ1-5
clone_size: few
v_call: TRBV15
d_call: NA
cdr3_aa: CATSRESRGSGEQPQHF
cdr3_nt: TGTGCCACCAGCAGAGAGTCCCGGGGGAGTGGGGAACAGCCCCAGCATTTT

j_call: TRBJ1-4
clone_size: NA
v_call: TRBV12-3/TRBV12-4
d_call: NA
cdr3_aa: CASSLPPREKLFF
cdr3_nt: TGTGCCAGCAGTTTACCCCCTAGGGAAAAACTGTTTTTT

j_call: TRBJ2-5
clone_size: NA
v_call: TRBV15
d_call: NA
cdr3_aa: CATSRDIETQYF
cdr3_nt: TGTGCCACCAGCAGAGATATCGAGACCCAGTACTTC

j_call: TRBJ2-5
clone_size: few
v_call: TRBV7-9
d_call: TRBD2
cdr3_aa: CASSLAAGALETQYF
cdr3_nt: TGTGCCAGCAGCTTAGCAGCGGGAGCTTTGGAGACCCAGTACTTC

j_call: TRBJ1-1
clone_size: NA
v_call: TRBV20-1
d_call: NA
cdr3_aa: CSARGEKETEAFF
cdr3_nt: TGCAGTGCTAGAGGGGAAAAGGAAACTGAAGCTTTCTTT

j_call: TRBJ2-7
clone_size: NA
v_call: TRBV30
d_call: NA
cdr3_aa: CAWSEGAWGEQYF
cdr3_nt: TGTGCCTGGAGTGAGGGAGCTTGGGGCGAGCAGTACTTC

j_call: TRBJ2-2
clone_size: NA
v_call: TRBV6-1
d_call: TRBD2
cdr3_aa: CASSENVREWAGELFF
cdr3_nt: TGTGCCAGCAGTGAAAACGTGCGGGAGTGGGCCGGGGAGCTGTTTTTT

j_call: TRBJ2-1
clone_size: many
v_call: TRBV5-1
d_call: TRBD1
cdr3_aa: CASSNGQVYNEQFF
cdr3_nt: TGCGCCAGCAGCAACGGACAGGTTTACAATGAGCAGTTCTTC

j_call: TRBJ2-7
clone_size: NA
v_call: TRBV7-2
d_call: TRBD2
cdr3_aa: CASSLALGGGGEQYF
cdr3_nt: TGTGCCAGCAGCTTAGCGCTGGGGGGGGGAGGCGAGCAGTACTTC

j_call: TRBJ2-2
clone_size: few
v_call: TRBV29-1
d_call: NA
cdr3_aa: CSVEVAANTGELFF
cdr3_nt: TGCAGCGTTGAAGTAGCGGCGAACACCGGGGAGCTGTTTTTT

j_call: TRBJ2-2
clone_size: NA
v_call: TRBV7-9
d_call: NA
cdr3_aa: CASSSRELPGELFF
cdr3_nt: TGTGCCAGCAGCTCCCGGGAGTTGCCCGGGGAGCTGTTTTTT

j_call: TRBJ2-3
clone_size: NA
v_call: TRBV11-1
d_call: TRBD1
cdr3_aa: CASSYSHDRGLIDTQYF
cdr3_nt: TGTGCCAGCAGCTACAGTCACGACAGGGGGCTGATAGATACGCAGTATTTT

j_call: TRBJ1-1
clone_size: NA
v_call: TRBV30
d_call: TRBD1
cdr3_aa: CAWRRQGWTEAFF
cdr3_nt: TGTGCCTGGAGACGACAGGGGTGGACTGAAGCTTTCTTT

j_call: TRBJ1-3
clone_size: NA
v_call: TRBV5-1
d_call: TRBD1
cdr3_aa: CASSPGTGSGNTIYF
cdr3_nt: TGCGCCAGCAGCCCTGGGACAGGGAGTGGAAACACCATATATTTT

j_call: TRBJ1-4
clone_size: NA
v_call: TRBV7-9
d_call: NA
cdr3_aa: CASSLTGTTNEKLFF
cdr3_nt: TGTGCCAGCAGCTTAACAGGGACAACTAATGAAAAACTGTTTTTT

j_call: TRBJ2-3
clone_size: NA
v_call: TRBV25-1
d_call: TRBD2
cdr3_aa: CASSEYGDSGGLDTQYF
cdr3_nt: TGTGCCAGCAGTGAATATGGGGATAGCGGGGGACTAGATACGCAGTATTTT

j_call: TRBJ1-5
clone_size: NA
v_call: TRBV6-5
d_call: TRBD1
cdr3_aa: CASSYQWTGGHQPQHF
cdr3_nt: TGTGCCAGCAGTTACCAATGGACAGGGGGCCATCAGCCCCAGCATTTT

j_call: TRBJ2-2
clone_size: few
v_call: TRBV11-2
d_call: NA
cdr3_aa: CASSFLTRAGELFF
cdr3_nt: TGTGCCAGCAGCTTCCTTACAAGGGCCGGGGAGCTGTTTTTT

j_call: TRBJ2-1
clone_size: many
v_call: TRBV7-2
d_call: TRBD2
cdr3_aa: CASSLGLAHNEQFF
cdr3_nt: TGTGCCAGCAGCTTGGGACTAGCCCACAATGAGCAGTTCTTC

j_call: TRBJ1-1
clone_size: NA
v_call: TRBV6-1
d_call: TRBD1
cdr3_aa: CASKSGGGGTEAFF
cdr3_nt: TGTGCCAGCAAATCAGGGGGCGGAGGCACTGAAGCTTTCTTT

j_call: TRBJ1-4
clone_size: NA
v_call: TRBV20-1
d_call: NA
cdr3_aa: CSARRQASRVKLFF
cdr3_nt: TGCAGTGCGCGACGACAGGCTTCAAGGGTAAAACTGTTTTTT

j_call: TRBJ2-3
clone_size: NA
v_call: TRBV5-4
d_call: NA
cdr3_aa: CASSFPRGGDTQYF
cdr3_nt: TGTGCCAGCAGCTTCCCCCGGGGAGGAGATACGCAGTATTTT

j_call: TRBJ2-5
clone_size: NA
v_call: TRBV4-1
d_call: TRBD2
cdr3_aa: CASSQVSGLAAETQYF
cdr3_nt: TGCGCCAGCAGCCAAGTCTCGGGACTAGCCGCAGAGACCCAGTACTTC

j_call: TRBJ2-1
clone_size: few
v_call: TRBV7-9
d_call: NA
cdr3_aa: CASNSGTRGYNEQFF
cdr3_nt: TGTGCCAGCAACTCCGGGACTCGAGGCTACAATGAGCAGTTCTTC

j_call: TRBJ2-7
clone_size: NA
v_call: TRBV6-1
d_call: NA
cdr3_aa: CASLSGASSYEQYF
cdr3_nt: TGTGCCAGCTTGTCCGGTGCGAGCTCCTACGAGCAGTACTTC

j_call: TRBJ1-4
clone_size: few
v_call: TRBV6-2/TRBV6-3
d_call: NA
cdr3_aa: CASSYSGHLEKLFF
cdr3_nt: TGTGCCAGCAGTTACTCGGGACATCTGGAAAAACTGTTTTTT

j_call: TRBJ1-1
clone_size: many
v_call: TRBV7-9
d_call: TRBD1
cdr3_aa: CASSFRGQGLTNTEAFF
cdr3_nt: TGTGCCAGCAGCTTTAGGGGACAGGGTTTAACGAACACTGAAGCTTTCTTT

j_call: TRBJ2-7
clone_size: few
v_call: TRBV25-1
d_call: NA
cdr3_aa: CASNPGYSYEQYF
cdr3_nt: TGTGCCAGCAACCCAGGCTACTCCTACGAGCAGTACTTC

j_call: TRBJ2-7
clone_size: NA
v_call: TRBV12-3/TRBV12-4
d_call: TRBD2
cdr3_aa: CASSTPDPGGGEQYF
cdr3_nt: TGTGCCAGCAGTACTCCTGACCCGGGGGGAGGCGAGCAGTACTTC

j_call: TRBJ2-7
clone_size: few
v_call: TRBV3-1
d_call: NA
cdr3_aa: CASSQGRGVPYEQYF
cdr3_nt: TGTGCCAGCAGCCAAGGCAGGGGCGTACCCTACGAGCAGTACTTC

j_call: TRBJ1-5
clone_size: few
v_call: TRBV6-2/TRBV6-3
d_call: NA
cdr3_aa: CASSYTGSNQPQHF
cdr3_nt: TGTGCCAGCAGTTACACAGGGAGCAATCAGCCCCAGCATTTT

j_call: TRBJ2-1
clone_size: few
v_call: TRBV27
d_call: NA
cdr3_aa: CASSPIDRFYEQFF
cdr3_nt: TGTGCCAGCAGTCCGATCGACAGGTTCTATGAGCAGTTCTTC

j_call: TRBJ1-1
clone_size: NA
v_call: TRBV5-1
d_call: NA
cdr3_aa: CASSTDGMNTEAFF
cdr3_nt: TGCGCCAGCAGCACGGACGGAATGAACACTGAAGCTTTCTTT

j_call: TRBJ2-1
clone_size: NA
v_call: TRBV21-1
d_call: NA
cdr3_aa: CASRSYSAQGGSNEQFF
cdr3_nt: TGTGCCAGCAGATCTTATTCCGCACAGGGGGGTAGCAATGAGCAGTTCTTC

j_call: TRBJ2-1
clone_size: NA
v_call: TRBV11-3
d_call: TRBD2
cdr3_aa: CASSPEGTIGNEQFF
cdr3_nt: TGTGCCAGCAGCCCCGAGGGGACTATAGGTAATGAGCAGTTCTTC

j_call: TRBJ1-2
clone_size: few
v_call: TRBV5-1
d_call: TRBD1
cdr3_aa: CASSRLGGADRVGIDYGYTF
cdr3_nt: TGCGCCAGCAGCCGCTTGGGAGGTGCGGACAGGGTCGGTATAGACTATGGCTACACCTTC

j_call: TRBJ2-7
clone_size: few
v_call: TRBV7-9
d_call: NA
cdr3_aa: CASTRGSHYEQYF
cdr3_nt: TGTGCCAGCACCCGAGGGTCACACTACGAGCAGTACTTC

j_call: TRBJ1-1
clone_size: many
v_call: TRBV5-1
d_call: NA
cdr3_aa: CASSLGGGRNTEAFF
cdr3_nt: TGCGCCAGCAGCTTAGGAGGCGGCCGGAACACTGAAGCTTTCTTT

j_call: TRBJ1-2
clone_size: NA
v_call: TRBV6-1
d_call: NA
cdr3_aa: CATLLDGFYGYTF
cdr3_nt: TGTGCCACCCTTCTGGACGGGTTCTATGGCTACACCTTC